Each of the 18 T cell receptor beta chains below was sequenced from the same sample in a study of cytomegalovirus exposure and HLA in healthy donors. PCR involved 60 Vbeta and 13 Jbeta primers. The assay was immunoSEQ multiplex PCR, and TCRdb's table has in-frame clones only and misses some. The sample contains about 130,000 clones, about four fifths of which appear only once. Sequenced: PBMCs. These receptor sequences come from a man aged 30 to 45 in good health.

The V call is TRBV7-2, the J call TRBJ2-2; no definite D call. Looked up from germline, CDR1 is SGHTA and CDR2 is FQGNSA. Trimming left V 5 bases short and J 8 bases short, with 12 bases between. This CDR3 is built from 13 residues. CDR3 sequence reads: CASSQHSTGELFF. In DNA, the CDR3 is TGTGCCAGCAGCCAACACAGTACGGGGGAGCTGTTTTTT.

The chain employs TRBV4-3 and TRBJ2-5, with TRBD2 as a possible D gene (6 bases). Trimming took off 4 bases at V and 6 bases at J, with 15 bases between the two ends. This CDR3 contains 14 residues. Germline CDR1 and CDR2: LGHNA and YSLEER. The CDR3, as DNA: TGCGCCAGCAGCCCCGCCGGCGGGGATAAGACCCAGTACTTC. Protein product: CASSPAGGDKTQYF.

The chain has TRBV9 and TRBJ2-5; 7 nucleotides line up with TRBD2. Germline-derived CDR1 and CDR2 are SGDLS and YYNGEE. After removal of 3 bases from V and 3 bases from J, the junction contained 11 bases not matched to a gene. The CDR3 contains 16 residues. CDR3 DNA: TGTGCCAGCAGCGCGGAACGGGTAGCGGGCGAAGAGACCCAGTACTTC. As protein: CASSAERVAGEETQYF.

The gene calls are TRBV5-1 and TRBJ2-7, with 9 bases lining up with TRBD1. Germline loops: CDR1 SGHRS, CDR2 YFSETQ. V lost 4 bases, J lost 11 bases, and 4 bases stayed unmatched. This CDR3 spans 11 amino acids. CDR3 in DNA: TGCGCCAGCAGCGGGGACAGGGTGAAGTACTTC. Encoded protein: CASSGDRVKYF.

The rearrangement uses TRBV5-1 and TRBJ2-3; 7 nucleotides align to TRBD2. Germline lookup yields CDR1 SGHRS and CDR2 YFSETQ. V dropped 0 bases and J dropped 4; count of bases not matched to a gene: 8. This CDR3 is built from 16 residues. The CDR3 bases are TGCGCCAGCAGCTTGGGAAGCGGGATAAGCGCAGATACGCAGTATTTT. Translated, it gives CASSLGSGISADTQYF.

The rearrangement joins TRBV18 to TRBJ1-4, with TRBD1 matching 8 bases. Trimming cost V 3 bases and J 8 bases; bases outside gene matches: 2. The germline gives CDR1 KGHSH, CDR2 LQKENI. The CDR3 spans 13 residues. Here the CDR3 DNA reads TGTGCCAGCTCACCGACAGGGGTAGAAAAACTGTTTTTT. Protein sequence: CASSPTGVEKLFF.

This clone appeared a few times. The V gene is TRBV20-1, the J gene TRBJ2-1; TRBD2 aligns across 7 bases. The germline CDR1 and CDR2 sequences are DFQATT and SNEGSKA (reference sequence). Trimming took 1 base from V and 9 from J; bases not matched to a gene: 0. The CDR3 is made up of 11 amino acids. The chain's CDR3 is CSARAGGEQFF. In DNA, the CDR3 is TGCAGTGCTAGAGCGGGAGGTGAGCAGTTCTTC.

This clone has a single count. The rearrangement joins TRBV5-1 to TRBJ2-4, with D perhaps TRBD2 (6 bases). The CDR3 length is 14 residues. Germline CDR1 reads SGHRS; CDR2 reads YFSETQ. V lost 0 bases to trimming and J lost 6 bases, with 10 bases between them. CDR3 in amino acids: CASSLAGGINIQYF. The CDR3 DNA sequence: TGCGCCAGCAGCTTGGCCGGGGGAATAAACATTCAGTACTTC.

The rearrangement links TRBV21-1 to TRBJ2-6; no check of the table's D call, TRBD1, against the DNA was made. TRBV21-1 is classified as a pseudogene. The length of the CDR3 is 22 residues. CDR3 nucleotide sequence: TGTGCCAGCAAATCTCGCGGAGACAGCAGTTCCACCACCAGCTCTGGGGCCAACGTCCTGACTTTC. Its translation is CASKSRGDSSSTTSSGANVLTF.

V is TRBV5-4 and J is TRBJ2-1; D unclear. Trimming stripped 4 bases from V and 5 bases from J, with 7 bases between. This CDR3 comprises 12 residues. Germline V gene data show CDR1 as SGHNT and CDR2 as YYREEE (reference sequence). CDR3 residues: CASSQGDNEQFF. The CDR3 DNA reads TGTGCCAGCAGCCAAGGAGACAATGAGCAGTTCTTC.

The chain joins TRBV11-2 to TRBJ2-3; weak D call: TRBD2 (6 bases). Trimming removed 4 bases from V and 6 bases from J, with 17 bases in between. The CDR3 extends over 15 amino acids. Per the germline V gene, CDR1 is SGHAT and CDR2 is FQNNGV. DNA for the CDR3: TGTGCCAGCAGCTCCAATCTGGGACTCGCGGATACGCAGTATTTT. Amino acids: CASSSNLGLADTQYF.

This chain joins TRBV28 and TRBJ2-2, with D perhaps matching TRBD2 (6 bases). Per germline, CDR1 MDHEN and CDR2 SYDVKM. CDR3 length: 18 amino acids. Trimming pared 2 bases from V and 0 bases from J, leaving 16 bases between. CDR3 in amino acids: CASSLGRLAVANTGELFF. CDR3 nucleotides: TGTGCCAGCAGTTTAGGCCGCTTAGCGGTCGCGAACACCGGGGAGCTGTTTTTT.

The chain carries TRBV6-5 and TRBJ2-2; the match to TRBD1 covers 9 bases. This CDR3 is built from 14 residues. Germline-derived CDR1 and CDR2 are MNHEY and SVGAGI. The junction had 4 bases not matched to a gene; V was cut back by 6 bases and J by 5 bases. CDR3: CASSTDRGTGELFF. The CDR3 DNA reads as TGTGCCAGCAGCACAGACAGGGGGACCGGGGAGCTGTTTTTT.

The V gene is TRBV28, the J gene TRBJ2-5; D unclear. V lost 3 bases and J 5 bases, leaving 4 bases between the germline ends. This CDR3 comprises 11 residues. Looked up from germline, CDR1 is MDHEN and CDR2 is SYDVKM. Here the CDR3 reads CASSFLETQYF. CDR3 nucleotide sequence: TGTGCCAGCAGTTTCTTGGAGACCCAGTACTTC. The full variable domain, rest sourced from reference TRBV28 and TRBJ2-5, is DVKVTQSSRYLVKRTGEKVFLECVQDMDHENMFWYRQDPGLGLRLIYFSYDVKMKEKGDIPEGYSVSREKKERFSLILESASTNQTSMYLCASSFLETQYFGPGTRLLVL.

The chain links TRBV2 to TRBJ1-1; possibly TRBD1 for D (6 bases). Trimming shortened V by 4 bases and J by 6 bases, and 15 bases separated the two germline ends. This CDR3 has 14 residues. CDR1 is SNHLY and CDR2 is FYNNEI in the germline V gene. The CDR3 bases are TGTGCCAGCAGTGGTGAACTGCGGGGGCCTGAAGCTTTCTTT. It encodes CASSGELRGPEAFF.

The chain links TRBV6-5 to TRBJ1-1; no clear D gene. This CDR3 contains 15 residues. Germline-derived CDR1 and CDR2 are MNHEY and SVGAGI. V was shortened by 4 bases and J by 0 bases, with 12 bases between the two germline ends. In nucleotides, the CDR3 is TGTGCCAGCAGTTCCCCGGGAACTATGAACACTGAAGCTTTCTTT. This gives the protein CASSSPGTMNTEAFF.

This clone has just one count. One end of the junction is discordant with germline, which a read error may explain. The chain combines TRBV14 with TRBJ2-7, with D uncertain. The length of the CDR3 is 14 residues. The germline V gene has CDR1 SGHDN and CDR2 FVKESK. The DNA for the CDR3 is TGTGCCAGCAGCCCCCCCGCGACAAAGTACGTGCAGTACTTC. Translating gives CASSPPATKYVQYF. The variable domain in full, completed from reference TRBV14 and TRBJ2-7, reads EAGVTQFPSHSVIEKGQTVTLRCDPISGHDNLYWYRRVMGKEIKFLLHFVKESKQDESGMPNNRFLAERTGGTYSTLKVQPAELEDSGVYFCASSPPATKYVQYFGPGTRLTVT.

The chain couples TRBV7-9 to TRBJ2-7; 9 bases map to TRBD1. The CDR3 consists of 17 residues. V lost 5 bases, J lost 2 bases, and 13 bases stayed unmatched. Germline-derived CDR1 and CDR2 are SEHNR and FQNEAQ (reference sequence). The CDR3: CASSLGWRTGVAYEQYF. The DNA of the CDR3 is TGTGCCAGCAGCCTAGGGTGGAGGACAGGGGTGGCCTACGAGCAGTACTTC.